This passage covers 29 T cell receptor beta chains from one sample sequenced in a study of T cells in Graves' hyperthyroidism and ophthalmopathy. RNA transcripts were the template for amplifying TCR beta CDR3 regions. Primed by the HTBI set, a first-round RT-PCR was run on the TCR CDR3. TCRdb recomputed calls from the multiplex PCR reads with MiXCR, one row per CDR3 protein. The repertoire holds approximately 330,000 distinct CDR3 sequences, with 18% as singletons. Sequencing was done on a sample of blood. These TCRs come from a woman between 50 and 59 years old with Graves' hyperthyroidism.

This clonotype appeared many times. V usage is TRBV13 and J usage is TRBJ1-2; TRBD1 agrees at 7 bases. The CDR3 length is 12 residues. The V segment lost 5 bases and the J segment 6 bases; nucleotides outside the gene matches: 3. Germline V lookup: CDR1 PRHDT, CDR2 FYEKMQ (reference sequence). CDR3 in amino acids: CASSAQGHGYTF. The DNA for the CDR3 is TGTGCCAGCAGCGCACAGGGGCATGGCTACACCTTC.

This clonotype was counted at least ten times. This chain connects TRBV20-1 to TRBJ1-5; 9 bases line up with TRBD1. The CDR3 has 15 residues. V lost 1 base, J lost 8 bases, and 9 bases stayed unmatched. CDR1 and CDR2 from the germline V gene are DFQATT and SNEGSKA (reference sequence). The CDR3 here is CSARGTTGGGEPQHF. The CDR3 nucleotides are TGCAGTGCTAGAGGGACAACAGGGGGCGGTGAGCCCCAGCATTTT.

CDR3: CASSLSRQGDGGYTF. For the CDR3, the DNA is TGTGCCAGCAGTTTATCGAGGCAGGGCGATGGGGGCTACACCTTC. V usage is TRBV27 and J usage is TRBJ1-2; weak D call: TRBD1 (5 bases). Germline V gene lookup returns CDR1 MNHEY and CDR2 SMNVEV (reference sequence). Trimming cost V 0 bases and J 8 bases, with 16 bases left between them. The CDR3 has 15 residues.

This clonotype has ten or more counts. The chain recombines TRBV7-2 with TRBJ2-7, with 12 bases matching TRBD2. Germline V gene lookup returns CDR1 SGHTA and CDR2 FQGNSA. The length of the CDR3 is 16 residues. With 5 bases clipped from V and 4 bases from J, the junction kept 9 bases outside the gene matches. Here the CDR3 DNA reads TGTGCCAGCAGCCCAAGACTAGCGGGAGATCGGTACGAGCAGTACTTC. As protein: CASSPRLAGDRYEQYF.

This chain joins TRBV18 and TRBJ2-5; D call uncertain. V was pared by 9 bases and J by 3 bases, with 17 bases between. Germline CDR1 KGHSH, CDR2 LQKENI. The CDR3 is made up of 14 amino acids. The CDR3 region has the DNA TGTGCCAGTTCTACAACGGGCCGAGAAGAGACCCAGTACTTC. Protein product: CASSTTGREETQYF.

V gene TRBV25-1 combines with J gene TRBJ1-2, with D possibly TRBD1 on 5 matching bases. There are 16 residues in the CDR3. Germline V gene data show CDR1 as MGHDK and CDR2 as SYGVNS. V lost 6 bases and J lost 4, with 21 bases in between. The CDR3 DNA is TGTGCCAGCAGCCCAAGGGGAACAGGTTCCCCCTATGGCTACACCTTC. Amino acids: CASSPRGTGSPYGYTF.

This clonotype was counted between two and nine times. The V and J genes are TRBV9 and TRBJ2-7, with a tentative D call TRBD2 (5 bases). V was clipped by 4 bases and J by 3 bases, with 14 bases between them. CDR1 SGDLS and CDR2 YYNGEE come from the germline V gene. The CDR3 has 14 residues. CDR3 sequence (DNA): TGTGCCAGCAGCCCCCTTGAAACTAGCTACGAGCAGTACGTC. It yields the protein CASSPLETSYEQYV.

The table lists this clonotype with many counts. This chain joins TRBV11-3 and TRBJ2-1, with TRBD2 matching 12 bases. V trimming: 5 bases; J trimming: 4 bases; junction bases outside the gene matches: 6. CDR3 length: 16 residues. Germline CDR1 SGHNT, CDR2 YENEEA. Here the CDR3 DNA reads TGTGCCAGCAGCCTGCGGGGACTAGCGGGTTACAATGAGCAGTTCTTC. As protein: CASSLRGLAGYNEQFF.

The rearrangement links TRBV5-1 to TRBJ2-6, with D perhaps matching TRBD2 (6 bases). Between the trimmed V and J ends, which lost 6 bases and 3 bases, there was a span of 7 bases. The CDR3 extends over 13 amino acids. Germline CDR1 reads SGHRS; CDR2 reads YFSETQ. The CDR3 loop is CASKGGGANVLTF. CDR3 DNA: TGCGCCAGCAAGGGAGGTGGGGCCAACGTCCTGACTTTC. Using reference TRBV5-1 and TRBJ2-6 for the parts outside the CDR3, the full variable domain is KAGVTQTPRYLIKTRGQQVTLSCSPISGHRSVSWYQQTPGQGLQFLFEYFSETQRNKGNFPGRFSGRQFSNSRSEMNVSTLELGDSALYLCASKGGGANVLTFGAGSRLTVL.

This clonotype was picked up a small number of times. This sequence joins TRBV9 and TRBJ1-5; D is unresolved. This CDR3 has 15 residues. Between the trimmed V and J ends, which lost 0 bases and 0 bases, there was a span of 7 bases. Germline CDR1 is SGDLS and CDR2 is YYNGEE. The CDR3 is CASSVGSASNQPQHF. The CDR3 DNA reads TGTGCCAGCAGCGTAGGCTCGGCTAGCAATCAGCCCCAGCATTTT.

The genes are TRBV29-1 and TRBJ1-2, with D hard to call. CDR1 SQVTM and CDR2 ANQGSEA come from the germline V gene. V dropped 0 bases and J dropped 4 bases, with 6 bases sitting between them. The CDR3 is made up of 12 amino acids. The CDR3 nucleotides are TGCAGCGTTGAAGATAAAGGCTATGGCTACACCTTC. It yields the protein CSVEDKGYGYTF. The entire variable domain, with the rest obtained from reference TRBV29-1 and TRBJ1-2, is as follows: SAVISQKPSRDICQRGTSLTIQCQVDSQVTMMFWYRQQPGQSLTLIATANQGSEATYESGFVIDKFPISRPNLTFSTLTVSNMSPEDSSIYLCSVEDKGYGYTFGSGTRLTVV.

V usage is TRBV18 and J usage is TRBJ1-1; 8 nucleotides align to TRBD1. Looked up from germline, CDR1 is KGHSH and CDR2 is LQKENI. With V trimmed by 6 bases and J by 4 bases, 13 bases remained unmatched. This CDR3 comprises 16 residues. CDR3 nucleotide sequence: TGTGCCAGCTCTTCCAGGGGGCCCGGGGGGGGCACTGAAGCTTTCTTT. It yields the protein CASSSRGPGGGTEAFF.

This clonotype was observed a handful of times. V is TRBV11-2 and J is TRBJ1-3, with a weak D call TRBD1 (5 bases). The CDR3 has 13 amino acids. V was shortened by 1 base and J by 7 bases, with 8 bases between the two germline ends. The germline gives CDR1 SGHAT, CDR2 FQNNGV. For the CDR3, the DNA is TGTGCCAGCAGCTTAGCCAGGGTTAACACCATATATTTT. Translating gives CASSLARVNTIYF. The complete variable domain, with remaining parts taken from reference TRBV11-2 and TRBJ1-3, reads EAGVAQSPRYKIIEKRQSVAFWCNPISGHATLYWYQQILGQGPKLLIQFQNNGVVDDSQLPKDRFSAERLKGVDSTLKIQPAKLEDSAVYLCASSLARVNTIYFGEGSWLTVV.

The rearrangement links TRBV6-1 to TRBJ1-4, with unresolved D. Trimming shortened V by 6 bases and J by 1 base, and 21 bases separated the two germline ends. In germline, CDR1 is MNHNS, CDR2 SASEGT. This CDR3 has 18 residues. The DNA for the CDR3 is TGTGCCAGCAGCTCCCTCCTGAACCCGACGAGAACTAATGAAAAACTGTTTTTT. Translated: CASSSLLNPTRTNEKLFF.

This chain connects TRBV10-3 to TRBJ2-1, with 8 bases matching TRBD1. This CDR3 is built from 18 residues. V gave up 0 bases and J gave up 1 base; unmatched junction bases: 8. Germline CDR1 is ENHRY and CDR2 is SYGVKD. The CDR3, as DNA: TGTGCCATCAGTGAGTCGCGTGGACAGGGAGGTTCCTACAATGAGCAGTTCTTC. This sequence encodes CAISESRGQGGSYNEQFF.

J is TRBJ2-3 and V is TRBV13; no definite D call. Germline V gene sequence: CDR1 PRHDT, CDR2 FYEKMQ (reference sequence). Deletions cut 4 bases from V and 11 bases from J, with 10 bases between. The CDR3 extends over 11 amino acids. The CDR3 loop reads CASSSSPLQYF. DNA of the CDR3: TGTGCCAGCAGCTCGTCTCCTCTGCAGTATTTT.

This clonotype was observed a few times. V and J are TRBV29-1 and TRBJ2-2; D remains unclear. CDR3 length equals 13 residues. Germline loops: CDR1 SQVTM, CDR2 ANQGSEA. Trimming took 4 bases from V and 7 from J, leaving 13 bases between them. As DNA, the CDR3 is TGCAGCGTTGCTCAGATGGTGAGCGGGGAGCTGTTTTTT. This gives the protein CSVAQMVSGELFF.

The CDR3 loop reads CASSVLRTNEKLFF. Here the CDR3 DNA reads TGTGCCAGCAGTGTCCTTCGGACTAATGAAAAACTGTTTTTT. The rearrangement uses TRBV2 and TRBJ1-4; D gene uncertain. Germline V CDR1 and CDR2: SNHLY, FYNNEI. V dropped 4 bases and J dropped 2 bases, with 8 bases sitting between them. This CDR3 has 14 amino acids. Filled out from reference TRBV2 and TRBJ1-4, the complete variable domain reads EPEVTQTPSHQVTQMGQEVILRCVPISNHLYFYWYRQILGQKVEFLVSFYNNEISEKSEIFDDQFSVERPDGSNFTLKIRSTKLEDSAMYFCASSVLRTNEKLFFGSGTQLSVL.

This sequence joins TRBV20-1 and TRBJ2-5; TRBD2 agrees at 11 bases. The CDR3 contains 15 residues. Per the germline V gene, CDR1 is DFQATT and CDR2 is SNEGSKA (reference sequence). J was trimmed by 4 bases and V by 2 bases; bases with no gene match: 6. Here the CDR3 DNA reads TGCAGTGCTAGAACCATAGCGGGAGGGACAGAGACCCAGTACTTC. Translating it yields CSARTIAGGTETQYF.

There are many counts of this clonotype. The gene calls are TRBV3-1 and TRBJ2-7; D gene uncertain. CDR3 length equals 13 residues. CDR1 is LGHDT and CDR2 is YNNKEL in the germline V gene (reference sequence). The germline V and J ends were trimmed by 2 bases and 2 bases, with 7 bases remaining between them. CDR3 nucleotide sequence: TGTGCCAGCAGCCAATTCGGACCCTACGAGCAGTACTTC. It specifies CASSQFGPYEQYF.

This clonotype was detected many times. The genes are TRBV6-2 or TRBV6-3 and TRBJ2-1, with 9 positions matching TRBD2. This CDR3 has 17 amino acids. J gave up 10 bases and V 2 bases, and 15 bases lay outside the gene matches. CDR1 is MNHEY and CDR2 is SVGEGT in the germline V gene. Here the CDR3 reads CASSYPLPAGGPVEQFF. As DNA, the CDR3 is TGTGCCAGCAGTTACCCCCTGCCCGCGGGAGGGCCCGTCGAGCAGTTCTTC.

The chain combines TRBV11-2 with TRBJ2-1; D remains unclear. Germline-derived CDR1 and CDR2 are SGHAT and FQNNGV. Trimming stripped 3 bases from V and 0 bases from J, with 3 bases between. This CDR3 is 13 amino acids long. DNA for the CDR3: TGTGCCAGCAGCTTTAGCTCCTACAATGAGCAGTTCTTC. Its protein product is CASSFSSYNEQFF.

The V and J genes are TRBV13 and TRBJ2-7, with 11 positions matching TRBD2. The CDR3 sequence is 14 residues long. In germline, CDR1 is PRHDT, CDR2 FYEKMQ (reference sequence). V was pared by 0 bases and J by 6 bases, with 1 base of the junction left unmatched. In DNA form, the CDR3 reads TGTGCCAGCAGCTTAGGGACTAGCGGGACCGAGCAGTACTTC. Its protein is CASSLGTSGTEQYF. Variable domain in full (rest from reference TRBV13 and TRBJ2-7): AAGVIQSPRHLIKEKRETATLKCYPIPRHDTVYWYQQGPGQDPQFLISFYEKMQSDKGSIPDRFSAQQFSDYHSELNMSSLELGDSALYFCASSLGTSGTEQYFGPGTRLTVT.

This CDR3 is CASSLRQAPGLAGGSYEQFF. Written as DNA, the CDR3 is TGTGCCAGCAGCCTAAGACAGGCACCGGGACTAGCGGGAGGGTCCTACGAGCAGTTCTTC. The rearrangement links TRBV14 to TRBJ2-7, with 16 bases identical to TRBD2. Matching the DNA end better, TRBJ2-1 makes the J call doubtful. Germline-derived CDR1 and CDR2 are SGHDN and FVKESK. The CDR3 sequence is 20 residues long.

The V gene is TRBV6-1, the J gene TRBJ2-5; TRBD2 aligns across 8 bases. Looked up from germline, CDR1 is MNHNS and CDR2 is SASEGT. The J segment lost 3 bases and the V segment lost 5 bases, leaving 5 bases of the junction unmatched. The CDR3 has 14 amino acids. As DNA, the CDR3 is TGTGCCAGCAGTACGGGAGCGGGGGAAGAGACCCAGTACTTC. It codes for CASSTGAGEETQYF.

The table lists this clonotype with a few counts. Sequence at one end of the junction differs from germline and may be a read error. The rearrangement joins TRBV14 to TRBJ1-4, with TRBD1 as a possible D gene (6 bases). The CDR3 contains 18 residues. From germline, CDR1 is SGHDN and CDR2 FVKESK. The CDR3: CASSQSSQGVLANEKLFF. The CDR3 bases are TGTGCCAGCAGCCAATCATCACAGGGAGTCTTGGCTAATGAAAAACTATTTTTT. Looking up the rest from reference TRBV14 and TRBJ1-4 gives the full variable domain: EAGVTQFPSHSVIEKGQTVTLRCDPISGHDNLYWYRRVMGKEIKFLLHFVKESKQDESGMPNNRFLAERTGGTYSTLKVQPAELEDSGVYFCASSQSSQGVLANEKLFFGSGTQLSVL.

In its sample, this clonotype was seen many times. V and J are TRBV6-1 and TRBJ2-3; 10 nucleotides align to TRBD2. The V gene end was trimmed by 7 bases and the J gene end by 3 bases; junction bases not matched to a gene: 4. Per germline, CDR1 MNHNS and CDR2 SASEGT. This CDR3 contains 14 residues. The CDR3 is CASTSGGGTDTQYF. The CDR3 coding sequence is TGTGCCAGCACCAGCGGGGGGGGGACAGATACGCAGTATTTT.

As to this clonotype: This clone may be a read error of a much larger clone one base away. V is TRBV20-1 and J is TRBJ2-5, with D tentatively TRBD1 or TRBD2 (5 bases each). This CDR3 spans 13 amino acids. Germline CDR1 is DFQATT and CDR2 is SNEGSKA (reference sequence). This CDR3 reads CNARDRGEETQYF. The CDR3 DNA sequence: TGCAATGCTAGAGATAGAGGGGAAGAGACCCAGTACTTC.

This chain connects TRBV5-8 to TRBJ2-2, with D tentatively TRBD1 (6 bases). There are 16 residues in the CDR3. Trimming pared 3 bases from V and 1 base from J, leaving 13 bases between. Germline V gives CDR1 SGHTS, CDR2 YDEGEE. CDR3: CASSWAADRNTGELFF. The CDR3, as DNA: TGTGCCAGCAGCTGGGCCGCGGACAGGAACACCGGGGAGCTGTTTTTT.